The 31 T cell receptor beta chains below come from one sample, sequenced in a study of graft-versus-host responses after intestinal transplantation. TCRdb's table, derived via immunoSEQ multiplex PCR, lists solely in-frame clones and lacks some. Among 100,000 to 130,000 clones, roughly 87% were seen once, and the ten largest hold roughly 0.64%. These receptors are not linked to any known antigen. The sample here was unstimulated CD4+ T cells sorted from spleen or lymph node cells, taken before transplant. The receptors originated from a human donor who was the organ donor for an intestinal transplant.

This CDR3 is CASSRGQDPRSRGYTF. The CDR3 coding sequence is TGTGCCAGCTCCCGCGGACAGGACCCTCGCTCTCGTGGCTACACCTTC. The chain uses TRBV18 and TRBJ1-2; TRBD1 agrees at 7 bases. There are 16 residues in the CDR3. Germline loops: CDR1 KGHSH, CDR2 LQKENI. The junction had 17 bases not matched to a gene; V was cut back by 6 bases and J by 7 bases.

CDR3 region: CASSWDRWANSPLHF. The CDR3, as DNA: TGTGCCAGCAGTTGGGACAGGTGGGCCAATTCACCCCTCCACTTT. V and J are TRBV6-1 and TRBJ1-6; 8 positions agree with TRBD1. After removal of 5 bases from V and 7 bases from J, the junction contained 7 bases not matched to a gene. Germline V lookup: CDR1 MNHNS, CDR2 SASEGT. The CDR3 runs 15 residues.

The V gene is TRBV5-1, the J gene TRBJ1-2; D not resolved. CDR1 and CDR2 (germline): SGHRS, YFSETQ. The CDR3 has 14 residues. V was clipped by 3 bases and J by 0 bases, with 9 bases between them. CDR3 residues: CASSSVLTNYGYTF. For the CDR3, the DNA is TGCGCCAGCAGCTCCGTCCTAACTAACTATGGCTACACCTTC.

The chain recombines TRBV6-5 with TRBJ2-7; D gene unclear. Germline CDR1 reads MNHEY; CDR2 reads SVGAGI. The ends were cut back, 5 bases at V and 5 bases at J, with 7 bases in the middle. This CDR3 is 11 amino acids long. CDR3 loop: CASSEFHEQYF. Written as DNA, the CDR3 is TGTGCCAGCAGTGAATTTCACGAGCAGTACTTC.

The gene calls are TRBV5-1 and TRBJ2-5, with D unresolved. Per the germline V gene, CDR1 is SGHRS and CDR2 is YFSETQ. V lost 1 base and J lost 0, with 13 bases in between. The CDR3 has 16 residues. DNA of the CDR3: TGCGCCAGCAGCTTGTATGGACGGATGTACCAAGAGACCCAGTACTTC. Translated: CASSLYGRMYQETQYF.

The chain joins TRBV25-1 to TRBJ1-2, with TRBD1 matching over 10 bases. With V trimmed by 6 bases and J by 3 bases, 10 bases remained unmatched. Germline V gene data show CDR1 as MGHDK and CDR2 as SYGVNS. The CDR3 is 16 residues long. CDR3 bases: TGTGCCAGCAGGCCCGGGACAGGGGACAACGACTATGGCTACACCTTC. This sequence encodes CASRPGTGDNDYGYTF.

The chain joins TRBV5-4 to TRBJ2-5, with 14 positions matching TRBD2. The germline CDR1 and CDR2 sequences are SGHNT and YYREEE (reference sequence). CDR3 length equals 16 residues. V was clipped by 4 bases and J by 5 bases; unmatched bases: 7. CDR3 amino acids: CASSLRTSGRWETQYF. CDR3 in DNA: TGTGCCAGCAGCCTTCGGACTAGCGGGAGGTGGGAGACCCAGTACTTC.

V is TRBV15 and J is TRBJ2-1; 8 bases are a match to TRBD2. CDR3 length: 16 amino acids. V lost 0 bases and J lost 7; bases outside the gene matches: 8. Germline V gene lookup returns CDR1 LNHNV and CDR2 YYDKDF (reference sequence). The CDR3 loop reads CATSRDMSSGYNEQFF. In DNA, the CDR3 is TGTGCCACCAGCAGAGATATGTCTAGCGGGTATAATGAGCAGTTCTTC.

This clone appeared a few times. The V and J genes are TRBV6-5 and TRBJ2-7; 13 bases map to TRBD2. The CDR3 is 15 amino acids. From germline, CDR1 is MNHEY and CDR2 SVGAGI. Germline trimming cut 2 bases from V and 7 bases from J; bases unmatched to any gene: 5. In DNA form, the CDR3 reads TGTGCCAGCAGTTACCGACTAGCGGGGGGTTTTGAGCAGTACTTC. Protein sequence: CASSYRLAGGFEQYF.

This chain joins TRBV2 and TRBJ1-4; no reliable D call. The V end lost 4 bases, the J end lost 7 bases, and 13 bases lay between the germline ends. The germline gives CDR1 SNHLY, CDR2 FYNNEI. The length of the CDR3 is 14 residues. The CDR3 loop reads CASSARTTAEKLFF. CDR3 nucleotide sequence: TGTGCCAGCAGTGCGCGGACGACGGCTGAAAAACTGTTTTTT.

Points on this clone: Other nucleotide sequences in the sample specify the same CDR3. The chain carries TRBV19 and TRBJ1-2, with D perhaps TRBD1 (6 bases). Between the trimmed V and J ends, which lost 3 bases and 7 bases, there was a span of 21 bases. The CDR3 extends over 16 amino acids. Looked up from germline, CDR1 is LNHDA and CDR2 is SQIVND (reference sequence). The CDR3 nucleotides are TGTGCCAGTAGTATCCCCCGGGGGGGGGCTGGGGGTGGCTACACCTTC. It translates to CASSIPRGGAGGGYTF.

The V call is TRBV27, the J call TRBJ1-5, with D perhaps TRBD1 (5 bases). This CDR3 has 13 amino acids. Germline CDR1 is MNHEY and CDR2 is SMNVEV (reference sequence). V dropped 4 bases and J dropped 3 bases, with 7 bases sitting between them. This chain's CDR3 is CASSWGFNQPQHF. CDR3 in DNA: TGTGCCAGCAGTTGGGGGTTCAATCAGCCCCAGCATTTT.

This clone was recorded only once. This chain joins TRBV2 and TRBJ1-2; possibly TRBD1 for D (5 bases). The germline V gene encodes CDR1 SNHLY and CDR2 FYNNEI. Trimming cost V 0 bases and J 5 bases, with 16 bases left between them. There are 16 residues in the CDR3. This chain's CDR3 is CASSEARASRGYGYTF. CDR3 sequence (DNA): TGTGCCAGCAGTGAAGCACGGGCCTCGAGGGGATATGGCTACACCTTC.

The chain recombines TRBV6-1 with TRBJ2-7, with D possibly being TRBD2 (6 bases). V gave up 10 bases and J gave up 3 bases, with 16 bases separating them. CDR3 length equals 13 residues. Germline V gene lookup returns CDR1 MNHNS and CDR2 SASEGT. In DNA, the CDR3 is TGTGCCATTCTAGGGACTCTCGACTACGAGCAGTACTTC. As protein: CAILGTLDYEQYF.

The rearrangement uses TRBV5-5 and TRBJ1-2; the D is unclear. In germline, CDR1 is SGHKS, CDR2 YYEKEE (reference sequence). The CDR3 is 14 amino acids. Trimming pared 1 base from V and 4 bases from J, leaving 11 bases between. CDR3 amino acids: CASSLQVSVYGYTF. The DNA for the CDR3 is TGTGCCAGCAGCTTGCAGGTTTCTGTCTATGGCTACACCTTC.

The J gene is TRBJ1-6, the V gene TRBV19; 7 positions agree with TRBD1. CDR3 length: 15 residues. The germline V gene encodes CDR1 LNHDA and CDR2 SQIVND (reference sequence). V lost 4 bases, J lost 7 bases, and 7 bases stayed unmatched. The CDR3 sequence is CASSTSYRGNSPLHF. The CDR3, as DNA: TGTGCCAGTAGTACGAGCTACAGGGGAAATTCACCCCTCCACTTT. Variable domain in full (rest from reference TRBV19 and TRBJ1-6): DGGITQSPKYLFRKEGQNVTLSCEQNLNHDAMYWYRQDPGQGLRLIYYSQIVNDFQKGDIAEGYSVSREKKESFPLTVTSAQKNPTAFYLCASSTSYRGNSPLHFGNGTRLTVT.

CDR3 in DNA: TGTGCCAGCAGTCCGACCGGGACAGGGGGCAATGAGCAGTTCTTC. This gives the protein CASSPTGTGGNEQFF. The J gene is TRBJ2-1, the V gene TRBV28, with TRBD1 matching over 11 bases. Germline V gene sequence: CDR1 MDHEN, CDR2 SYDVKM. The CDR3 sequence is 15 residues long. J was trimmed by 6 bases and V by 5 bases; bases with no gene match: 6.

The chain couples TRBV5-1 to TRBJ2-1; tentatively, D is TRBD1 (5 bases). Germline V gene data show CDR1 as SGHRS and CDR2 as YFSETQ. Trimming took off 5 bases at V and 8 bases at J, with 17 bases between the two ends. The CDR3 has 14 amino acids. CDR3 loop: CASRVGPWGDEQFF. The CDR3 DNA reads TGCGCCAGCAGGGTAGGGCCCTGGGGCGATGAGCAGTTCTTC.

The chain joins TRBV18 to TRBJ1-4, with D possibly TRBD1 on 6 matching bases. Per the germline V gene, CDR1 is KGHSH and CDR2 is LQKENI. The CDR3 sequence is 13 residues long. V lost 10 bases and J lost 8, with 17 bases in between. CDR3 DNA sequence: TGTGCCACCTCGGCAGGGGAAAGAGAAAAACTGTTTTTT. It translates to CATSAGEREKLFF. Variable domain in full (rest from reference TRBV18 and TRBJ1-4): NAGVMQNPRHLVRRRGQEARLRCSPMKGHSHVYWYRQLPEEGLKFMVYLQKENIIDESGMPKERFSAEFPKEGPSILRIQQVVRGDSAAYFCATSAGEREKLFFGSGTQLSVL.

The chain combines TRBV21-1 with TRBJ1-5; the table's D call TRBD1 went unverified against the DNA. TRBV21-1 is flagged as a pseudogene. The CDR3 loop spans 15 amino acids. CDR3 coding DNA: TGTGCCAGCAGCAAAGGGGGACAGGCCGGAACGCCCCAGCATTTT. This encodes CASSKGGQAGTPQHF.

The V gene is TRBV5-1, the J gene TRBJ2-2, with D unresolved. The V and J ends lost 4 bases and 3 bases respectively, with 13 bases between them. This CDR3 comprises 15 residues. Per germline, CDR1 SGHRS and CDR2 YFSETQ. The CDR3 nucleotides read TGCGCCAGCAGCCCCGGGCCAAAGCACACCGGGGAGCTGTTTTTT. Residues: CASSPGPKHTGELFF.

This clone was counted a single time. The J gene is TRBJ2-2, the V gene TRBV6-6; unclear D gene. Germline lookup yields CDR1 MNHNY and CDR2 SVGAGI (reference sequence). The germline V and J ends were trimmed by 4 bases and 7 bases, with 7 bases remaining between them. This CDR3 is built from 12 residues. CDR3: CASSSGYGELFF. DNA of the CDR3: TGTGCCAGCAGTTCCGGGTACGGGGAGCTGTTTTTT.

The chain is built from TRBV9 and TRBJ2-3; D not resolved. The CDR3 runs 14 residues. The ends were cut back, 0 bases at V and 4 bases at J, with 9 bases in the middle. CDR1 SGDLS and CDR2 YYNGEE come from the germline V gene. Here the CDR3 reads CASSVEIMSDTQYF. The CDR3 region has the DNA TGTGCCAGCAGCGTAGAGATAATGTCAGATACGCAGTATTTT.

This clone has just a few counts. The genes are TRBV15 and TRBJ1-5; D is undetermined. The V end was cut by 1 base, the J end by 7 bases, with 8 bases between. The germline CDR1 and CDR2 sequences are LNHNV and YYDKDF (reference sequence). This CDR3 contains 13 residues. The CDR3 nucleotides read TGTGCCACCAGCAGAGCGAAGGAGCAGCCCCAGCATTTT. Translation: CATSRAKEQPQHF.

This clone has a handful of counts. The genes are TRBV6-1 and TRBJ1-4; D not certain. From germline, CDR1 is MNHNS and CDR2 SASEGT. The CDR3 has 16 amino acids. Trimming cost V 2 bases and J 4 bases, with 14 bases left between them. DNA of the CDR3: TGTGCCAGCAGTGAATTGGGCGTCGGTTTTAATGAAAAACTGTTTTTT. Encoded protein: CASSELGVGFNEKLFF.

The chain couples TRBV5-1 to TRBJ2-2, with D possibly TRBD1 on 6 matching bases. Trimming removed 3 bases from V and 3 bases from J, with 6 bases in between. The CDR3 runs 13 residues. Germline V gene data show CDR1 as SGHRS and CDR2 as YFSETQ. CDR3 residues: CASSWTDTGELFF. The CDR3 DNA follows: TGCGCCAGCAGCTGGACAGACACCGGGGAGCTGTTTTTT.

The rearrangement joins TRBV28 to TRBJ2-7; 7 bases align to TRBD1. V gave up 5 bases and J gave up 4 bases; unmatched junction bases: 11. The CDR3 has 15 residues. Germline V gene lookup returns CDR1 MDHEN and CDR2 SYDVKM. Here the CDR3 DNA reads TGTGCCAGCAGTCCGAACCGGGACAGATATTACGAGCAGTACTTC. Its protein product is CASSPNRDRYYEQYF.

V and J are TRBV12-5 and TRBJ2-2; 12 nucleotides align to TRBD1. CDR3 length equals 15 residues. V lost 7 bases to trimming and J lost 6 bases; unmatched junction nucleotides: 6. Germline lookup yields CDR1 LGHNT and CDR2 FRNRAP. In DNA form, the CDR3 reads TGTGCTAGTGAACGGGACAGGGGGCAGCCCGGGGAGCTGTTTTTT. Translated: CASERDRGQPGELFF.

The CDR3 region is CASSLDGGNTDTQYF. Here the CDR3 DNA reads TGTGCCAGCAGTTTGGACGGGGGAAACACAGATACGCAGTATTTT. V usage is TRBV28 and J usage is TRBJ2-3; tentatively, D is TRBD2 (6 bases). The ends were cut back, 3 bases at V and 2 bases at J, with 12 bases in the middle. CDR1 MDHEN and CDR2 SYDVKM come from the germline V gene. The CDR3 covers 15 residues.

The CDR3 nucleotides read TGTGCCAGCAGCTCGTCAATATTAGGGGTAGGGGGCGAGCAGTACTTC. Translating it yields CASSSSILGVGGEQYF. V is TRBV7-9 and J is TRBJ2-7; a possible D gene is TRBD1 (6 bases). The germline CDR1 and CDR2 sequences are SEHNR and FQNEAQ (reference sequence). The ends were cut back, 4 bases at V and 6 bases at J, with 22 bases in the middle. This CDR3 contains 16 residues. Complete variable domain (other parts from reference TRBV7-9 and TRBJ2-7): DTGVSQNPRHKITKRGQNVTFRCDPISEHNRLYWYRQTLGQGPEFLTYFQNEAQLEKSRLLSDRFSAERPKGSFSTLEIQRTEQGDSAMYLCASSSSILGVGGEQYFGPGTRLTVT.

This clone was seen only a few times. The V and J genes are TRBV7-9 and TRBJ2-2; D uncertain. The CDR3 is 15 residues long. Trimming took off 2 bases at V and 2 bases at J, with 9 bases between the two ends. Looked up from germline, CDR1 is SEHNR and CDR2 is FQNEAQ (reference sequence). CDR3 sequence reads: CASSLMGGNTGELFF. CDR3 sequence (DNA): TGTGCCAGCAGCTTAATGGGCGGAAACACCGGGGAGCTGTTTTTT.